These T cell receptor beta chains were read from a single sample in a study of T cell changes during pregnancy in multiple sclerosis. Measured with immunoSEQ multiplex PCR; TCRdb has only the in-frame clones, and not every one. The sample lists about 38,000 clones, 92% occurring once. Sequencing was performed on CD8+ T cells from peripheral blood mononuclear cells, taken in the third trimester of pregnancy. These receptors were obtained from a female donor with multiple sclerosis, enrolled in a pregnancy study. Each CDR3 is given with its conserved first and last residue. The D gene is left open where the match is weak. The listing skips clone size in some rows; elsewhere it reads once, few, many or a size class.

CDR3nt,CDR3aa,d_gene,j_gene,abundance,v_gene
TGTGCCAGCAGCTCCATTAATGAAAAACTGTTTTTT,CASSSINEKLFF,NA,TRBJ1-4,NA,TRBV7-2
TGTGCCAGCAGTTACTCGATGGGCGTTTCATTAGATACGCAGTATTTT,CASSYSMGVSLDTQYF,NA,TRBJ2-3,NA,TRBV6-5
TGTGCCAGCAGCTTAGACGGGAGGGACGAGCAGTACTTC,CASSLDGRDEQYF,TRBD2,TRBJ2-7,NA,TRBV7-9
TGCGCCAGCAGCCAAGAAGTGACAGGGGTGTATGAGCAGTTCTTC,CASSQEVTGVYEQFF,TRBD1,TRBJ2-1,NA,TRBV4-3
TGTGCCAGCAGCTTGTTGGGACAGCACCCCCAAGAGACCCAGTACTTC,CASSLLGQHPQETQYF,TRBD1,TRBJ2-5,NA,TRBV5-4
TGTGCCAGCAGTTACAAGAGGACAGATACGCAGTATTTT,CASSYKRTDTQYF,NA,TRBJ2-3,NA,TRBV6-5
TGCGCCAGCAGCCACGACAGGGGGTTTGGTGAAGCTTTCTTT,CASSHDRGFGEAFF,TRBD1,TRBJ1-1,NA,TRBV4-3
TGTGCCAGCAGCCCCCTGACTAGCGGGTCGAACACCGGGGAGCTGTTTTTT,CASSPLTSGSNTGELFF,TRBD2,TRBJ2-2,NA,TRBV4-2
TGCGCCAGCAGGGGGGGGACATTTGAAGAGACCCAGTACTTC,CASRGGTFEETQYF,NA,TRBJ2-5,once,TRBV5-1
TGTGCCAGCAGTTTGTTCGCGAACACCGGGGAGCTGTTTTTT,CASSLFANTGELFF,NA,TRBJ2-2,once,TRBV27
TGCAGCGTATCAAAGCGGGAGGGCCTCGAGCAGTACTTC,CSVSKREGLEQYF,TRBD2,TRBJ2-7,NA,TRBV29-1
TGCGCCAGCAGCCAAGGAGGCCTCCTAGCGGATACGCAGTATTTT,CASSQGGLLADTQYF,NA,TRBJ2-3,NA,TRBV4-1
TGTGCCAGCAGCTTATACGGCGGGACCCGTTCCTACGAGCAGTACTTC,CASSLYGGTRSYEQYF,NA,TRBJ2-7,NA,TRBV7-9
TGTGCCAGCAGCCAAAACCCGGGTAGCAATCAGCCCCAGCATTTT,CASSQNPGSNQPQHF,NA,TRBJ1-5,NA,TRBV5-4
TGTGCCAGCAGCTTACGAGGGACTAGCGGCACAGATACGCAGTATTTT,CASSLRGTSGTDTQYF,TRBD2,TRBJ2-3,NA,TRBV5-4
TGTGCCAGCTCACCACGCTTGGAGCCAGATACGCAGTATTTT,CASSPRLEPDTQYF,NA,TRBJ2-3,NA,TRBV18
TGTGCCAGCAGCTTAGCGGCAGGTTCTAATAATGAGCAGTTCTTC,CASSLAAGSNNEQFF,NA,TRBJ2-1,NA,TRBV11-3
TGTGCCAGCACCCCGGGGGGGGTGGAGACCCAGTACTTC,CASTPGGVETQYF,TRBD2,TRBJ2-5,once,TRBV6-1
TGTGCCTGGAGTGTACTAGGAACGGAGCAGTACTTC,CAWSVLGTEQYF,NA,TRBJ2-7,NA,TRBV30
TGTGCCAGTAGCTCCCTAGCGGGAGACTACAATGAGCAGTTCTTC,CASSSLAGDYNEQFF,TRBD2,TRBJ2-1,NA,TRBV19
TGTGCCAGCAGCCTCCGGCGGGAGGTCGGCGGGGAGCTGTTTTTT,CASSLRREVGGELFF,TRBD2,TRBJ2-2,once,TRBV2
TGTGCCAGCGGAGAAAACTACGGGGGGAACACCGGGGAGCTGTTTTTT,CASGENYGGNTGELFF,NA,TRBJ2-2,NA,TRBV5-4
TGTGCCAGCAGTCCCGTAGAGGACTACGAGCAGTACTTC,CASSPVEDYEQYF,NA,TRBJ2-7,NA,TRBV27
TGTGCCAGCAGTGAGCTAGCGGGAGTCACCGGGGAGCTGTTTTTT,CASSELAGVTGELFF,TRBD2,TRBJ2-2,NA,TRBV6-4
TGTGCCATCAGTCCTGAGGGGGGGCATCAGCCCCAGCATTTT,CAISPEGGHQPQHF,NA,TRBJ1-5,NA,TRBV10-3
TGTGCCAGCAGCCCGGGACTAGCGTGGCGGGATACGCAGTATTTT,CASSPGLAWRDTQYF,TRBD2,TRBJ2-3,NA,TRBV7-2
TGTGCCAGTAGTCTGACAGGGTTAACTGAAGCTTTCTTT,CASSLTGLTEAFF,TRBD1,TRBJ1-1,NA,TRBV19
TGTGCCAGTAGTATTCTAGCGGGAGACAATGAGCAGTTCTTC,CASSILAGDNEQFF,TRBD2,TRBJ2-1,NA,TRBV19
TGTGCCAGCAGCGTAGGACAGGGGGACGGAAACACCATATATTTT,CASSVGQGDGNTIYF,TRBD1,TRBJ1-3,NA,TRBV9
TGTGCCACCAGCAGAGTGGCGGGGGGGGACTATGGCTACACCTTC,CATSRVAGGDYGYTF,NA,TRBJ1-2,once,TRBV15
TGTGCCAGCAGATACGCAGTCGATGAGCAGTTCTTC,CASRYAVDEQFF,NA,TRBJ2-1,NA,TRBV7-8
TGCGCCAGCAGCTTGGAAGGGGGTCATGAGACCCAGTACTTC,CASSLEGGHETQYF,NA,TRBJ2-5,NA,TRBV5-1
TGTGCCAGCAGCCCCGGCTGGGACAGGGACGAGCAGTACTTC,CASSPGWDRDEQYF,TRBD1,TRBJ2-7,NA,TRBV27
TGTGCCAGCAACAACGGGCCAGCGGGAGACCCAGAGACCCAGTACTTC,CASNNGPAGDPETQYF,TRBD2,TRBJ2-5,NA,TRBV9
TGTGCCAGCAGTTCTCTCCCGTCTGTCGGGGAGCTGTTTTTT,CASSSLPSVGELFF,NA,TRBJ2-2,NA,TRBV6-6
TGTGCCAGCAGTCGACCGGACAGCTCCCTTAACTATGGCTACACCTTC,CASSRPDSSLNYGYTF,NA,TRBJ1-2,once,TRBV28
TGTGCCAGCAGTTACACACAGGGGGCTGATGGCTACACCTTC,CASSYTQGADGYTF,TRBD1,TRBJ1-2,NA,TRBV6-5
TGTGCCAGCAGCTTAGCGCGGGGGTACGAGCAGTACTTC,CASSLARGYEQYF,TRBD2,TRBJ2-7,NA,TRBV7-9
TGTGCCAGCAGCCTACCCGCGGGCGCTGAAGCTTTCTTT,CASSLPAGAEAFF,NA,TRBJ1-1,NA,TRBV7-2
TGTGCCAGCATGGATGGGAGCTCAGGCGAGCAGTACTTC,CASMDGSSGEQYF,NA,TRBJ2-7,NA,TRBV2
TGTGCCAGCAGTTGGGGACAGGGGGCCTACGAGCAGTACTTC,CASSWGQGAYEQYF,TRBD1,TRBJ2-7,once,TRBV6-5
TGTGCCAGCAGCCCTGATTTTAGCGGGGGGTTGTACGAGCAGTACTTC,CASSPDFSGGLYEQYF,TRBD2,TRBJ2-7,NA,TRBV5-4
TGTGCCAGCAGCTTCCTGGGACAGTCCACCGGGGAGCTGTTTTTT,CASSFLGQSTGELFF,TRBD1,TRBJ2-2,NA,TRBV6-5
TGTGCCAGCAGCTTAACTAGCGGGAGGGCCTATTTCAATGAGCAGTTCTTC,CASSLTSGRAYFNEQFF,TRBD2,TRBJ2-1,NA,TRBV7-9
TGTGCCAGTAGTATCATCCCCCGGCAGGCCCTTGGCAATCAGCCCCAGCATTTT,CASSIIPRQALGNQPQHF,NA,TRBJ1-5,NA,TRBV19
TGTGCCAGCAGCCCTTGGACAGGGGGTCTAGCGGGAGTTGAGACCCAGTACTTC,CASSPWTGGLAGVETQYF,NA,TRBJ2-5,NA,TRBV7-2
TGTGCCAGCAGCTTAGAGGGACTAGCGGGAGGCAATGAGCAGTTCTTC,CASSLEGLAGGNEQFF,TRBD2,TRBJ2-1,NA,TRBV13
TGTGCCAGCAGTTTCTCAGTAAGCGGGAATGAAAAACTGTTTTTT,CASSFSVSGNEKLFF,NA,TRBJ1-4,NA,TRBV28
TGTGCCAGCAGCTTAGCGGGAGGGCCGACTCCTCAGCAGTACTTC,CASSLAGGPTPQQYF,TRBD2,TRBJ2-7,NA,TRBV5-4
TGTGCCAGCAGCCAAGATAGAGGCAGGGTTTCGTACGTCGGGGAGCTGTTTTTT,CASSQDRGRVSYVGELFF,NA,TRBJ2-2,NA,TRBV14
TGTGCCAGCAGCGCAGAGCGGGGCGGGAAAGAGACCCAGTACTTC,CASSAERGGKETQYF,TRBD2,TRBJ2-5,NA,TRBV9
TGTGCCAGCCGGGACAGGGGTTCTCAGCCCCAGCATTTT,CASRDRGSQPQHF,TRBD1,TRBJ1-5,NA,TRBV19
TGTGCCAGCAGCTCATCTAGCGGGAGGCGACAGTACAATGAGCAGTTCTTC,CASSSSSGRRQYNEQFF,TRBD2,TRBJ2-1,NA,TRBV7-3